A single sample gave rise to the 3 T cell receptor beta chains below, sequenced in a study of blood T cell repertoires in COVID-19. Profiled with immunoSEQ multiplex PCR; TCRdb holds only in-frame clones, not every one. The table lists 200,000 to 300,000 clones, approximately 85% of them singletons. The sample taken for sequencing was peripheral blood. The receptors stem from a human donor in a cohort sampled during active COVID-19.

This rearrangement joins TRBV6-2 or TRBV6-3 to TRBJ2-1, with 9 bases aligning to TRBD1. The CDR3 spans 15 residues. Germline-derived CDR1 and CDR2 are MNHEY and SVGEGT. Germline trimming cut 4 bases from V and 8 bases from J; bases unmatched to any gene: 9. The CDR3 DNA follows: TGTGCCAGCAGTTTCCCGGGACAGGGAGTGTATGAGCAGTTCTTC. Translated, it gives CASSFPGQGVYEQFF.

V usage is TRBV6-2 or TRBV6-3 and J usage is TRBJ2-7; D uncertain. V lost 6 bases and J lost 6, with 12 bases in between. CDR1 MNHEY and CDR2 SVGEGT come from the germline V gene. This CDR3 is 12 amino acids long. As DNA, the CDR3 is TGTGCCAGCAGCTTCTCCAGTGTCGAGCAGTACTTC. Translated: CASSFSSVEQYF.

This clone has a single count. The chain links TRBV19 to TRBJ1-1, with D maybe TRBD1 (6 bases). Germline V gene lookup returns CDR1 LNHDA and CDR2 SQIVND (reference sequence). The germline V and J ends were trimmed by 4 bases and 0 bases, with 12 bases remaining between them. This CDR3 has 15 residues. The CDR3 bases are TGTGCCAGTAGTAAAAGGACAGATCTGAACACTGAAGCTTTCTTT. Protein product: CASSKRTDLNTEAFF.